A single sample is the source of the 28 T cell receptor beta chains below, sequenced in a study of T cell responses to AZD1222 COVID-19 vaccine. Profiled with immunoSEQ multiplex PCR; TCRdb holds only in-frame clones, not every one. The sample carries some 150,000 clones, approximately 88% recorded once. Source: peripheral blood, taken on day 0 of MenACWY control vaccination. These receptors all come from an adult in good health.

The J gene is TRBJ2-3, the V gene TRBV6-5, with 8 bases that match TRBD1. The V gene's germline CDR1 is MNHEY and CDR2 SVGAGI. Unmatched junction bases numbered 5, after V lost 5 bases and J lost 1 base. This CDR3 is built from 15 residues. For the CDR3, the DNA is TGTGCCAGCAGTATGACAGGGGTGGGCACAGATACGCAGTATTTT. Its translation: CASSMTGVGTDTQYF.

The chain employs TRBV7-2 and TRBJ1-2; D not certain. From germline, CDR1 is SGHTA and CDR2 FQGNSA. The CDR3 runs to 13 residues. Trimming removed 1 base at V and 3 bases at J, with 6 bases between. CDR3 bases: TGTGCCAGCAGCTTAGATCCCTACTATGGCTACACCTTC. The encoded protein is CASSLDPYYGYTF.

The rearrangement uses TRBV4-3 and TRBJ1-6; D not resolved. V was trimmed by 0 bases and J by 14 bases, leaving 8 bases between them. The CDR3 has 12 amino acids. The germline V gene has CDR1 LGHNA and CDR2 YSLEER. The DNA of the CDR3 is TGCGCCAGCAGCCAAGAAGGTATTACCCTCCACTTT. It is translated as CASSQEGITLHF.

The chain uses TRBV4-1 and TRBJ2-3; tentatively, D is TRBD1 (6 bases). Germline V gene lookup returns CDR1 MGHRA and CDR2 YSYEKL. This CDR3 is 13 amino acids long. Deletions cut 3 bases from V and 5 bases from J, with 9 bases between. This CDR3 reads CASSQGARDTQYF. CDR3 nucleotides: TGCGCCAGCAGCCAGGGGGCGAGAGATACGCAGTATTTT.

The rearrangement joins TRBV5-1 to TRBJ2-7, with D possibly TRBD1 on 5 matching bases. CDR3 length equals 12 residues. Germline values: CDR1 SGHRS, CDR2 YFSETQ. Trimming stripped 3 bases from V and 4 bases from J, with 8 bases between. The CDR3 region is CASSYRQYEQYF. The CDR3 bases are TGCGCCAGCAGCTACCGACAGTACGAGCAGTACTTC.

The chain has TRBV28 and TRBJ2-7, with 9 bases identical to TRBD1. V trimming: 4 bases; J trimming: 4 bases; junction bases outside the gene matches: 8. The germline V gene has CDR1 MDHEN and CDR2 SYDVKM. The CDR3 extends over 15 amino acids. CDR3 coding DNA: TGTGCCAGCAGTTCCGCCGGGACAGGGATTTACGAGCAGTACTTC. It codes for CASSSAGTGIYEQYF.

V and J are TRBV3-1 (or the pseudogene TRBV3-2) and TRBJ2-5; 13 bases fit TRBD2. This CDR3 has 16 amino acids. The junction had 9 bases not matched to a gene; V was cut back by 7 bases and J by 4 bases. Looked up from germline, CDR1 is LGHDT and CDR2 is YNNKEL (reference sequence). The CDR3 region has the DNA TGTGCCAGCACCCCAACTAGCGGGAGGGCCCCAGAGACCCAGTACTTC. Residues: CASTPTSGRAPETQYF.

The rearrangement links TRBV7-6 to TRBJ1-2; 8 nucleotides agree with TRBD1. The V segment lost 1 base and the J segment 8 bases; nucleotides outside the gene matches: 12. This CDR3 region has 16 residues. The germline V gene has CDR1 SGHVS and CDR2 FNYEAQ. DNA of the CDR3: TGTGCCAGCAGCTTAGGCCCTGGACAGGGCCCCATGGGCTACACCTTC. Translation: CASSLGPGQGPMGYTF. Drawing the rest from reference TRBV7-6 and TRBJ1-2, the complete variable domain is GAGVSQSPRYKVTKRGQDVALRCDPISGHVSLYWYRQALGQGPEFLTYFNYEAQQDKSGLPNDRFSAERPEGSISTLTIQRTEQRDSAMYRCASSLGPGQGPMGYTFGSGTRLTVV.

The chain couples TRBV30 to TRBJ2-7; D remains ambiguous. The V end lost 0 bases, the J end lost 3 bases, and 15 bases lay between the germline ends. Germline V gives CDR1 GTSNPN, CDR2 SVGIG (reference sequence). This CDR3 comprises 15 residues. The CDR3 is CAWSVHRQALYEQYF. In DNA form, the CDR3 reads TGTGCCTGGAGTGTACACCGTCAGGCACTCTACGAGCAGTACTTC.

DNA for the CDR3: TGCGCCAGCAGCGAGGGACAGGGTGGCCATCAGCCCCAGCATTTT. Protein product: CASSEGQGGHQPQHF. The rearrangement links TRBV5-1 to TRBJ1-5; 9 nucleotides line up with TRBD1. V trimming: 4 bases; J trimming: 5 bases; junction bases outside the gene matches: 7. Germline lookup yields CDR1 SGHRS and CDR2 YFSETQ. The CDR3 is 15 amino acids.

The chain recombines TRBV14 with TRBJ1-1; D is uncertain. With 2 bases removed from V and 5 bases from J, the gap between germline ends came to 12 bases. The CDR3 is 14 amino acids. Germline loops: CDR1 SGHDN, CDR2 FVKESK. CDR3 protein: CASSQYGPGTEAFF. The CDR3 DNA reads TGTGCCAGCAGCCAATACGGGCCGGGGACTGAAGCTTTCTTT. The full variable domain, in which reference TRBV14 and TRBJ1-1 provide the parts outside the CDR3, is EAGVTQFPSHSVIEKGQTVTLRCDPISGHDNLYWYRRVMGKEIKFLLHFVKESKQDESGMPNNRFLAERTGGTYSTLKVQPAELEDSGVYFCASSQYGPGTEAFFGQGTRLTVV.

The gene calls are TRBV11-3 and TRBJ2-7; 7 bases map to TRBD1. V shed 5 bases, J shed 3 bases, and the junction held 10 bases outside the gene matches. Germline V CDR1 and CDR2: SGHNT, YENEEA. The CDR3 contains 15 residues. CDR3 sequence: CASSPRPGQVYEQYF. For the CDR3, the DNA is TGTGCCAGCAGCCCACGCCCCGGACAGGTCTACGAGCAGTACTTC.

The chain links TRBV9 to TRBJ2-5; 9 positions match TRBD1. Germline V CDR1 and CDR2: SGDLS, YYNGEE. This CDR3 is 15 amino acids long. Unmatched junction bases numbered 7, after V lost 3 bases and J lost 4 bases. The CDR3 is CASSETGTGIETQYF. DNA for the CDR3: TGTGCCAGCAGCGAAACCGGGACAGGGATAGAGACCCAGTACTTC.

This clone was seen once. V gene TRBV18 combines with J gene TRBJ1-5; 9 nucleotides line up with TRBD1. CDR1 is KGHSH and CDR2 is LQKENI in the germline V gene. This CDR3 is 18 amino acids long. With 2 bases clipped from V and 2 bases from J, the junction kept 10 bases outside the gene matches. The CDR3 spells CASSPAGTGYYGNQPQHF. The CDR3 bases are TGTGCCAGCTCACCAGCCGGGACAGGGTATTATGGCAATCAGCCCCAGCATTTT.

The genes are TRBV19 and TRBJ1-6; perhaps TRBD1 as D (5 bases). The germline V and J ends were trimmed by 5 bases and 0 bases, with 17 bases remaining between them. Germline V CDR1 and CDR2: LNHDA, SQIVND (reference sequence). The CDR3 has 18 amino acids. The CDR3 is CASSLSGTSSSYNSPLHF. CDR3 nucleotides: TGTGCCAGTAGTCTTTCGGGGACTTCCAGCTCCTATAATTCACCCCTCCACTTT.

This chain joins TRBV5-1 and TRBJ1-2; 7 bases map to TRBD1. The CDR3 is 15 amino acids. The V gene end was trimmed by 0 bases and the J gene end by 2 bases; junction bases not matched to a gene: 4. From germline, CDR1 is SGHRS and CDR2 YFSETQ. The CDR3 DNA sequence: TGCGCCAGCAGCTTGGGCGACAGGGAAAACTATGGCTACACCTTC. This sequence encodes CASSLGDRENYGYTF.

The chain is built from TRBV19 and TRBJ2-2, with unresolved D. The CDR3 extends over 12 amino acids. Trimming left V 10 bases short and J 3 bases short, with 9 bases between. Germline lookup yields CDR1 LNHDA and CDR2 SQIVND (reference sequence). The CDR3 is CATEAYTGELFF. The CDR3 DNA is TGTGCCACCGAGGCGTACACCGGGGAGCTGTTTTTT. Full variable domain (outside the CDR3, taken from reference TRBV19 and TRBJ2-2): DGGITQSPKYLFRKEGQNVTLSCEQNLNHDAMYWYRQDPGQGLRLIYYSQIVNDFQKGDIAEGYSVSREKKESFPLTVTSAQKNPTAFYLCATEAYTGELFFGEGSRLTVL.

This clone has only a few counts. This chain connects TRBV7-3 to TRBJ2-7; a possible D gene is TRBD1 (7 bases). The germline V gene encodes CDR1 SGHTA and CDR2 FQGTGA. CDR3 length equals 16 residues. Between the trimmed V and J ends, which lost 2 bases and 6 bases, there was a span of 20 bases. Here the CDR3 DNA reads TGTGCCAGCAGCTTATCGCCGATCAGGGGGGCCTCCGAGCAGTACTTC. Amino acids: CASSLSPIRGASEQYF.

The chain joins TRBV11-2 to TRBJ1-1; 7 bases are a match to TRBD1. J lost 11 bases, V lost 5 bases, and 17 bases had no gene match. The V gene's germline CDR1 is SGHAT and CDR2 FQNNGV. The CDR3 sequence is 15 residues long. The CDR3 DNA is TGTGCCAGCAGCCTAACGGGGCGAGACAGGGACGTTGCTTTCTTT. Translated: CASSLTGRDRDVAFF.

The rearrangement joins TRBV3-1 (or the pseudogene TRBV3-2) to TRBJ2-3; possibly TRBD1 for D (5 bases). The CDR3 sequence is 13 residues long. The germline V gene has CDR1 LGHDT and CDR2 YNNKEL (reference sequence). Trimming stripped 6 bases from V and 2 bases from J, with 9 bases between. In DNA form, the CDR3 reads TGTGCCAGCAGTCGTGGACACACAGATACGCAGTATTTT. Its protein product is CASSRGHTDTQYF.

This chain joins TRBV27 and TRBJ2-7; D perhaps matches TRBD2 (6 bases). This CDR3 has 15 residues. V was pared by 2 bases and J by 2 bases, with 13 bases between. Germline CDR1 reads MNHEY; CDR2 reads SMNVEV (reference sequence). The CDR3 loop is CASSLGGAPTYEQYF. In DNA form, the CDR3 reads TGTGCCAGCAGTTTAGGCGGGGCCCCAACCTACGAGCAGTACTTC.

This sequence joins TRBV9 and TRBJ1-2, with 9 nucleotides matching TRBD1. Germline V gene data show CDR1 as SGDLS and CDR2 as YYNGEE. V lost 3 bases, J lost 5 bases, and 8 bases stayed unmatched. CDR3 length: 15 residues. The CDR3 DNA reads TGTGCCAGCAGCGCACCATGGACAGGGGAGTATGGCTACACCTTC. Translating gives CASSAPWTGEYGYTF. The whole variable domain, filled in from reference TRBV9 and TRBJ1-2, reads DSGVTQTPKHLITATGQRVTLRCSPRSGDLSVYWYQQSLDQGLQFLIQYYNGEERAKGNILERFSAQQFPDLHSELNLSSLELGDSALYFCASSAPWTGEYGYTFGSGTRLTVV.

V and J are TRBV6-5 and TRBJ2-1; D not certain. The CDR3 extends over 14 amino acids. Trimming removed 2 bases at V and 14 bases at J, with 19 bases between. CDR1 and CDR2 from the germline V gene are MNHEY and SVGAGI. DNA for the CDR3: TGTGCCAGCAGTTACGAAATTGGCGACGGAAAGAAGTTCTTC. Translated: CASSYEIGDGKKFF.

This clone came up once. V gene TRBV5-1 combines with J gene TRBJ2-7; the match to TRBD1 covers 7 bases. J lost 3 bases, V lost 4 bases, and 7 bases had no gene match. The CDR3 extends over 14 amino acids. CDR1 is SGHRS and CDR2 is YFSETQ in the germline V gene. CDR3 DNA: TGCGCCAGCAGCCAGGGGACAGCCAACTACGAGCAGTACTTC. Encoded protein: CASSQGTANYEQYF.

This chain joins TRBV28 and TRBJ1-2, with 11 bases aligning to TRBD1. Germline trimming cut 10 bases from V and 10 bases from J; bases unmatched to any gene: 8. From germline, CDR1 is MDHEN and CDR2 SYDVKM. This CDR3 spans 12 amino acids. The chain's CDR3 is CATPGQGGVYTF. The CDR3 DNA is TGTGCCACCCCGGGACAGGGGGGAGTCTACACCTTC.

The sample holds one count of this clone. CDR3 coding DNA: TGTGCCAGCAGCGACCGTCCCCTAAGCTCCTACGAGCAGTACTTC. Translation gives CASSDRPLSSYEQYF. The chain uses TRBV11-2 and TRBJ2-7; D uncertain. V was shortened by 5 bases and J by 0 bases, with 14 bases between the two germline ends. From germline, CDR1 is SGHAT and CDR2 FQNNGV. This CDR3 has 15 residues. Based on the CDR3 plus reference TRBV11-2 and TRBJ2-7, the full variable domain is EAGVAQSPRYKIIEKRQSVAFWCNPISGHATLYWYQQILGQGPKLLIQFQNNGVVDDSQLPKDRFSAERLKGVDSTLKIQPAKLEDSAVYLCASSDRPLSSYEQYFGPGTRLTVT.

The chain's CDR3 is CASSGHRGPNYEQYF. For the CDR3, the DNA is TGTGCCAGCAGCGGCCACAGGGGTCCCAACTACGAGCAGTACTTC. The chain is built from TRBV21-1 and TRBJ2-7; no check of the table's D call, TRBD1, against the DNA was made. TRBV21-1 is a documented pseudogene. CDR3 length equals 15 residues.

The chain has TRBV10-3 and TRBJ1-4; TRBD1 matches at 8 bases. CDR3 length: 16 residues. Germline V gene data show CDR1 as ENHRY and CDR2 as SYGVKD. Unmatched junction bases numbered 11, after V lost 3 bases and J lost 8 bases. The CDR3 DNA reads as TGTGCCATCAGTGATGCTAAAGGCGGGACAGGAGAAAAACTGTTTTTT. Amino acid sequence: CAISDAKGGTGEKLFF.